Here is one T cell receptor (beta chain) with its context. Its antigen is unknown. These data originate in a study of cytomegalovirus exposure and HLA in healthy donors. The primer mix had 60 Vbeta and 13 Jbeta primers. Produced via immunoSEQ multiplex PCR; TCRdb's table is partial and in-frame only. The sample holds over 150,000 clones, 77% seen once. Notes on the study in general: In an earlier analysis, productive rearrangement rates for most beta V segments clustered near 90% or 30%.

The clonotype was recovered from a woman aged 25 to 45 in good health and CMV-seropositive. The sequenced material came from PBMCs.

In DNA, the CDR3 is TGTGCCAGCAGGTGGGGGAGGGGTGAAGCTTTCTTT. This gives the protein CASRWGRGEAFF. The chain has TRBV28 and TRBJ1-1; tentatively, D is TRBD1 (5 bases). Germline CDR1 is MDHEN and CDR2 is SYDVKM. The V and J ends lost 6 bases and 7 bases respectively, with 12 bases between them. This CDR3 contains 12 residues.